These 5 T cell receptor beta chains were sequenced from one sample in a study of blood T cell repertoires in COVID-19. Method: immunoSEQ multiplex PCR; TCRdb's copy keeps in-frame clones and lacks some. This table has approximately 200,000 clones, 75% to 90% appearing once. Sequences were obtained from PBMCs or T cells enriched from blood (not recorded which). The receptor set was obtained from a woman in her 30s who had been exposed to COVID-19.

This clone was seen just once. The V gene is TRBV2, the J gene TRBJ1-4; TRBD1 might be the D (5 bases). This CDR3 is 14 amino acids long. Trimming took 6 bases from V and 5 from J, leaving 13 bases between them. Germline V gene data show CDR1 as SNHLY and CDR2 as FYNNEI. The CDR3 loop is CASSPWGGNEKLFF. CDR3 coding DNA: TGTGCCAGCAGCCCGTGGGGGGGGAATGAAAAACTGTTTTTT.

The chain has TRBV5-1 and TRBJ2-5; the match to TRBD1 covers 11 bases. Germline CDR1 SGHRS, CDR2 YFSETQ. Germline trimming cut 1 base from V and 4 bases from J; bases unmatched to any gene: 3. This CDR3 spans 15 amino acids. Here the CDR3 DNA reads TGCGCCAGCAGCTTGACCGGGACAGGGGGAGAGACCCAGTACTTC. It yields the protein CASSLTGTGGETQYF.

A word on this clone: Within the sample, other DNA sequences also encode this same CDR3. The V gene is TRBV6-5, the J gene TRBJ1-1, with D unresolved. This CDR3 spans 14 amino acids. Between the trimmed V and J ends, which lost 2 bases and 0 bases, there was a span of 7 bases. Germline lookup yields CDR1 MNHEY and CDR2 SVGAGI. The DNA of the CDR3 is TGTGCCAGCAGTTACGGCCAACTGAACACTGAAGCTTTCTTT. Translation: CASSYGQLNTEAFF.

V is TRBV3-1 (or the pseudogene TRBV3-2) and J is TRBJ2-7; D is perhaps TRBD1 (6 bases). Trimming pared 1 base from V and 5 bases from J, leaving 27 bases between. Germline values: CDR1 LGHDT, CDR2 YNNKEL (reference sequence). The CDR3 runs 19 residues. The CDR3 here is CASSQAHYREGRLLNEQYF. CDR3 DNA sequence: TGTGCCAGCAGCCAAGCCCATTACAGGGAAGGGCGGCTTCTGAACGAGCAGTACTTC.

V and J are TRBV2 and TRBJ1-6; 11 nucleotides match TRBD1. Losses at the gene ends were 6 bases for V and 10 bases for J; bases not matched to a gene: 5. Per germline, CDR1 SNHLY and CDR2 FYNNEI. This CDR3 region has 14 residues. CDR3 coding DNA: TGTGCCAGCAGAACCGGGACAGGGGGATCACCCCTCCACTTT. Translated: CASRTGTGGSPLHF.